This TCR beta chain appears in the sequencing data of a study of PD-1 blockade in classical Hodgkin lymphoma. Study-wide findings and caveats: For complete responders, baseline diversity was comparable to that of newly diagnosed patients. The CD4+ diversity rise by C4D1 was clearest in complete responders. Compared with healthy donors, newly diagnosed patients reportedly showed lower baseline TCR diversity.

Assay: immunoSEQ multiplex PCR; the TCRdb copy retains only in-frame clones and omits some. The table lists 90,000 to 110,000 clones, around 90% of them singletons. Time point given: cycle 4 day 1 (C4D1), after five to seven weeks of nivolumab. Brentuximab vedotin exposure varied, and every patient relapsed after autologous stem cell transplantation. Patients reached a best response of complete response, partial response or progressive disease. The sample holds many counts of this clone. Its cognate antigen is unknown. The sequence was collected from a human donor with classical Hodgkin lymphoma. The specimen comprised peripheral blood mononuclear cells (PBMCs), sampled before the fourth cycle of nivolumab.

CDR3 coding DNA: TGTGCCTGGAGTGTACGGACCTCTGGGCGTCGGGGAACTGGCTACACCTTC. Encoded protein: CAWSVRTSGRRGTGYTF. The rearrangement links TRBV30 to TRBJ1-2, with unresolved D. The CDR3 totals 17 residues. V was shortened by 0 bases and J by 7 bases, with 24 bases between the two germline ends. Germline CDR1 is GTSNPN and CDR2 is SVGIG (reference sequence). Looking up the rest from reference TRBV30 and TRBJ1-2 gives the full variable domain: SQTIHQWPATLVQPVGSPLSLECTVEGTSNPNLYWYRQAAGRGLQLLFYSVGIGQISSEVPQNLSASRPQDRQFILSSKKLLLSDSGFYLCAWSVRTSGRRGTGYTFGSGTRLTVV.